This is a list of T cell receptor beta chains from one sample in a study of blood T cell repertoires in COVID-19. Only in-frame clones appear in the TCRdb table, and some are missing; sequencing was by immunoSEQ multiplex PCR. The sample lists about 140,000 clones; about nine tenths were seen once. Sequenced input: peripheral blood. These receptors came from a man between 50 and 59 years old with active or convalescent COVID-19. Each CDR3 is given with its conserved first and last residue. D genes are given only for firm matches. Clone size is not always given. Where it is, it says once, few, many or a class for expanded clones.

V	size	D	J	DNA	CDR3
TRBV7-8	few	NA	TRBJ2-4	TGTGCCAGCAGCCCGACTGGGTACATTCAGTACTTC	CASSPTGYIQYF
TRBV2	NA	TRBD1	TRBJ2-1	TGTGCCAGCAGTGAAGCTTACCGGGACAGCAATGAGCAGTTCTTC	CASSEAYRDSNEQFF
TRBV27	NA	NA	TRBJ2-7	TGTGCCAGCAGTTTAATACAGGGAAGGGGCGAGCAGTACTTC	CASSLIQGRGEQYF
TRBV24-1	NA	NA	TRBJ1-5	TGTGCCACCAGTGATCAGAACAGGGCCAATCAGCCCCAGCATTTT	CATSDQNRANQPQHF
TRBV5-5	NA	NA	TRBJ2-7	TGTGCCAGCAGCACCGCGTTAGGACACTCCTACGAGCAGTACTTC	CASSTALGHSYEQYF
TRBV11-1	NA	TRBD2	TRBJ2-3	TGTGCCAGCAGCTTGGGACTAGCGGGAGCGGCAGATACGCAGTATTTT	CASSLGLAGAADTQYF
TRBV9	NA	NA	TRBJ2-3	TGTGCCAGCTGTGTAGGACAGCCCACAGATACGCAGTATTTT	CASCVGQPTDTQYF
TRBV6-6	once	NA	TRBJ1-1	TGTGCCAGCACTCAACGGGGAGGGAACACTGAAGCTTTCTTT	CASTQRGGNTEAFF
TRBV4-1	NA	NA	TRBJ1-1	TGCGCCAGCAGCCAAGAAAGATCCGGGACTTCACGAGGCACTGAAGCTTTCTTT	CASSQERSGTSRGTEAFF
TRBV28	NA	TRBD1	TRBJ1-4	TGTGCCAGCAGGGCCGGGACAGGGTTTGGCGAAAAACTGTTTTTT	CASRAGTGFGEKLFF
TRBV29-1	NA	NA	TRBJ2-1	TGCAGCGTTGGCGGGTCCTACAATGAGCAGTTCTTC	CSVGGSYNEQFF